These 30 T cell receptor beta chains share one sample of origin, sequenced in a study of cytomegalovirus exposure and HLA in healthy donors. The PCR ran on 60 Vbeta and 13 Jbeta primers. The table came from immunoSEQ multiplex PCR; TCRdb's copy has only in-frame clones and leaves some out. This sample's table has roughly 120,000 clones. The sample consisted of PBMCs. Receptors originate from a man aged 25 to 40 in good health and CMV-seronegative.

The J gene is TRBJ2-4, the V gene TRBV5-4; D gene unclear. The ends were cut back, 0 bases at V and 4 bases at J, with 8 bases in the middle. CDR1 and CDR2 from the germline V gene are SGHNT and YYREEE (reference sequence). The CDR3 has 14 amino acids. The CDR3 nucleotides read TGTGCCAGCAGCTTGGAGCCGGAGAAAAACATTCAGTACTTC. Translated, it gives CASSLEPEKNIQYF.

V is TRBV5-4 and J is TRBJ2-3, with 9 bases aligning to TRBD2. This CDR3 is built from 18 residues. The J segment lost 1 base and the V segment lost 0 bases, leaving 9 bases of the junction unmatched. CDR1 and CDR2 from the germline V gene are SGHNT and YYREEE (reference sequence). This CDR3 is CASSLGGGDAGRTDTQYF. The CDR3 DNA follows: TGTGCCAGCAGCTTGGGCGGGGGGGACGCTGGCCGCACAGATACGCAGTATTTT.

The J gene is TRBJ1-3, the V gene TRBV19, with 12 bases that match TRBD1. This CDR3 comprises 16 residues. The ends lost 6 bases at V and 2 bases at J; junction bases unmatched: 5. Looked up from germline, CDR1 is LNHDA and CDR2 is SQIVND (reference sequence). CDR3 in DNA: TGTGCCAGTAGGGAAGGGACAGGGGGCCCTGGAAACACCATATATTTT. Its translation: CASREGTGGPGNTIYF.

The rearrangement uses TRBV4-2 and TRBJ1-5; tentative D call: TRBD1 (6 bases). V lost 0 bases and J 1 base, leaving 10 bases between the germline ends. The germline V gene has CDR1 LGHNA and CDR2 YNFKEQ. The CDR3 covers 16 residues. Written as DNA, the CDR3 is TGTGCCAGCAGCCAAGATTTCCAGGGGAGCAATCAGCCCCAGCATTTT. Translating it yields CASSQDFQGSNQPQHF.

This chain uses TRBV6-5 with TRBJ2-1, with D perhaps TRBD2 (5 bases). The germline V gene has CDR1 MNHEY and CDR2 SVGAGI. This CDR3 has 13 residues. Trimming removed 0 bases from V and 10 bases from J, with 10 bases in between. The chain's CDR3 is CASSYSGELEQFF. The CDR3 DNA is TGTGCCAGCAGTTACTCGGGAGAACTCGAGCAGTTCTTC.

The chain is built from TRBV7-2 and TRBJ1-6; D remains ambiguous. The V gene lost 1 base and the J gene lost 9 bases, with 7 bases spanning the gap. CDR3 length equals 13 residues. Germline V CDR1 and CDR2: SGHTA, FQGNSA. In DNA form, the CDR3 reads TGTGCCAGCAGCTTAGAACGGGGTTCACCCCTCCACTTT. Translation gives CASSLERGSPLHF.

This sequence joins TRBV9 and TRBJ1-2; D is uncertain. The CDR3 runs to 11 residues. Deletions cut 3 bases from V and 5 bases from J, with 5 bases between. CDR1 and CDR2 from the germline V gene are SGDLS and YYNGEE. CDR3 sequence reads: CASSGEYGYTF. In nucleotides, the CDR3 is TGTGCCAGCAGCGGGGAGTATGGCTACACCTTC. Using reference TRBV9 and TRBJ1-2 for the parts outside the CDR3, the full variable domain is DSGVTQTPKHLITATGQRVTLRCSPRSGDLSVYWYQQSLDQGLQFLIQYYNGEERAKGNILERFSAQQFPDLHSELNLSSLELGDSALYFCASSGEYGYTFGSGTRLTVV.

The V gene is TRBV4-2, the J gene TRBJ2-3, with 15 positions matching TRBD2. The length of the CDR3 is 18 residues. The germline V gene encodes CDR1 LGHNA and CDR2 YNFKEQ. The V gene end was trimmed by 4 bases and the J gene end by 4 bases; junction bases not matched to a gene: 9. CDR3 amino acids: CASSLWTSGGGKPDTQYF. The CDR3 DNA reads TGTGCCAGCAGCCTTTGGACTAGCGGGGGGGGAAAGCCAGATACGCAGTATTTT.

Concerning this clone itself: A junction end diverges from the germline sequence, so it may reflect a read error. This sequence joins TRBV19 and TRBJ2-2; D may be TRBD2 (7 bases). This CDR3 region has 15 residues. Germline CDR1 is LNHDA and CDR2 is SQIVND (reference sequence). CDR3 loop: CASRMAGALTGELFF. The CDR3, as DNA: TGTGCCAGTCGTATGGCGGGGGCCCTCACCGGGGAGCTGTTTTTT.

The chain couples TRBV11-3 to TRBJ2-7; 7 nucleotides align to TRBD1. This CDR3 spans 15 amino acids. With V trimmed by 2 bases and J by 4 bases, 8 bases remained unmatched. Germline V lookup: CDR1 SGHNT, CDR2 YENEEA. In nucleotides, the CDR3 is TGTGCCAGCAGCTTACAGACAGGGCAAAGTTACGAGCAGTACTTC. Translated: CASSLQTGQSYEQYF.

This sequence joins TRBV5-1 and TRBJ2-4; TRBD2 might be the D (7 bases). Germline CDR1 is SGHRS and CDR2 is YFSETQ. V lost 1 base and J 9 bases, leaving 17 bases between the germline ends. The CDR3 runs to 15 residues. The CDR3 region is CASSLLGGGSGIQYF. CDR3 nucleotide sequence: TGCGCCAGCAGCTTGTTAGGGGGGGGTTCGGGCATTCAGTACTTC.

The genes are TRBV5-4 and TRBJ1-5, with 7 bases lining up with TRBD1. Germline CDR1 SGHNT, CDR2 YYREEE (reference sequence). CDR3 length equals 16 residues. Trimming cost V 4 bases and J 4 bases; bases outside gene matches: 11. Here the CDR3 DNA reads TGTGCCAGCAGCAAGCAGGGGGGAAGGGTGAATCAGCCCCAGCATTTT. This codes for CASSKQGGRVNQPQHF.

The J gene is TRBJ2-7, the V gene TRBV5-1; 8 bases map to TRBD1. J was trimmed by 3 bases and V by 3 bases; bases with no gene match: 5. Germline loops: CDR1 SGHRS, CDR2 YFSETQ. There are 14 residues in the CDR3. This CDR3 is CASSSGQGYYEQYF. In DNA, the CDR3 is TGCGCCAGCAGCTCTGGACAGGGTTACTACGAGCAGTACTTC.

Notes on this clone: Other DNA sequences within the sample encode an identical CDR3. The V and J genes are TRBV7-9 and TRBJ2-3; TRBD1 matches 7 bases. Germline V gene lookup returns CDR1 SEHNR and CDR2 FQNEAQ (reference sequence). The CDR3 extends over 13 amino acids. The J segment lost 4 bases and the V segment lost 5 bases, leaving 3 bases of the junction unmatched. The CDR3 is CASSPRGPDTQYF. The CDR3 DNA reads TGTGCCAGCAGCCCAAGGGGGCCAGATACGCAGTATTTT.

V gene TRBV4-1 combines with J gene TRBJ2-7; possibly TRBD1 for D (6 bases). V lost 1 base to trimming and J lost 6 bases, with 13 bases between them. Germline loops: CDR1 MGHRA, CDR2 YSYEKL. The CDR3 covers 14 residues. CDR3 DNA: TGCGCCAGCAGCCAAGGTTTACAGGGTATCGAGCAGTACTTC. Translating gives CASSQGLQGIEQYF.

The CDR3 loop reads CASSLRGSPSYEQYF. DNA of the CDR3: TGTGCCAGCAGCTTACGTGGTTCTCCTTCCTACGAGCAGTACTTC. This chain connects TRBV7-3 to TRBJ2-5; D unclear. The better agreement between TRBJ2-7 and the DNA end casts doubt on the J call. The CDR3 length is 15 residues. CDR1 is SGHTA and CDR2 is FQGTGA in the germline V gene.

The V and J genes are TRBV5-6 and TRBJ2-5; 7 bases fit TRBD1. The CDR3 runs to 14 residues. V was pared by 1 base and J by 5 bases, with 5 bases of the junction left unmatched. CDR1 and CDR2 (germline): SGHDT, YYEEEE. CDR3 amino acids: CASSLYNRGETQYF. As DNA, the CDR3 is TGTGCCAGCAGCTTGTATAACAGGGGCGAGACCCAGTACTTC. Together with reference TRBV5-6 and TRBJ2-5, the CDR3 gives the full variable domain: DAGVTQSPTHLIKTRGQQVTLRCSPKSGHDTVSWYQQALGQGPQFIFQYYEEEERQRGNFPDRFSGHQFPNYSSELNVNALLLGDSALYLCASSLYNRGETQYFGPGTRLLVL.

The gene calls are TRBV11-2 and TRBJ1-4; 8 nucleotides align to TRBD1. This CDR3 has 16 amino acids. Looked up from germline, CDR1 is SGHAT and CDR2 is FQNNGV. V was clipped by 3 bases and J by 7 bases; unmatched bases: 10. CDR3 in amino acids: CASSLDRANLIEKLFF. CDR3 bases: TGTGCCAGCAGCTTGGACAGGGCTAACCTCATTGAAAAACTGTTTTTT.

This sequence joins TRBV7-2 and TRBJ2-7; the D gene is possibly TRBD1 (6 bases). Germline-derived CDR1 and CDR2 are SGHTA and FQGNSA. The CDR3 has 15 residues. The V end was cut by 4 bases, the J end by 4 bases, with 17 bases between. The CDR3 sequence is CASSSPQVQGYEQYF. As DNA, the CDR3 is TGTGCCAGCAGCTCCCCCCAGGTACAGGGTTACGAGCAGTACTTC. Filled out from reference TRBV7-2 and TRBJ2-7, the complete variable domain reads GAGVSQSPSNKVTEKGKDVELRCDPISGHTALYWYRQSLGQGLEFLIYFQGNSAPDKSGLPSDRFSAERTGGSVSTLTIQRTQQEDSAVYLCASSSPQVQGYEQYFGPGTRLTVT.

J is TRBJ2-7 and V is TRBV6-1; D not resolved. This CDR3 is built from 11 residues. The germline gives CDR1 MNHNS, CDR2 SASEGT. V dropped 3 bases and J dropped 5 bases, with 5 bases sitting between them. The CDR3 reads CASSDFNEQYF. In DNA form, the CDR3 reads TGTGCCAGCAGTGATTTTAACGAGCAGTACTTC.

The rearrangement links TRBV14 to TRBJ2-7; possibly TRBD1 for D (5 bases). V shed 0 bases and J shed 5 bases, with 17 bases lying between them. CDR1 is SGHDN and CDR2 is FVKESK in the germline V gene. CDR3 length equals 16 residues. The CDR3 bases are TGTGCCAGCAGCCAAGATCGAAGAACAGGTTACGACGAGCAGTACTTC. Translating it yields CASSQDRRTGYDEQYF.

CDR3 sequence reads: CASSYSSGETNEKLFF. In DNA, the CDR3 is TGTGCCAGCAGTTATAGTAGCGGGGAAACTAATGAAAAACTGTTTTTT. The genes are TRBV27 and TRBJ1-4; D not certain. V lost 4 bases, J lost 1 base, and 13 bases lay in between. The germline V gene has CDR1 MNHEY and CDR2 SMNVEV (reference sequence). This CDR3 spans 16 amino acids.

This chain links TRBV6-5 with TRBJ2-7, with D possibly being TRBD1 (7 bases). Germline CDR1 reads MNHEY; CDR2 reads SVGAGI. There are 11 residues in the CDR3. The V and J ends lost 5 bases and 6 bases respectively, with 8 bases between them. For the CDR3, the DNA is TGTGCCAGCAGTCAGGGGGGCGAGCAGTACTTC. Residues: CASSQGGEQYF.

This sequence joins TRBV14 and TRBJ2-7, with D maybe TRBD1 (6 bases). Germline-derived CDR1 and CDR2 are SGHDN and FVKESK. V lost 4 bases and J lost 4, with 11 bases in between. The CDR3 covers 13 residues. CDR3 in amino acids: CASSPGQIYEQYF. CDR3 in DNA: TGTGCCAGCAGCCCCGGACAGATATACGAGCAGTACTTC.

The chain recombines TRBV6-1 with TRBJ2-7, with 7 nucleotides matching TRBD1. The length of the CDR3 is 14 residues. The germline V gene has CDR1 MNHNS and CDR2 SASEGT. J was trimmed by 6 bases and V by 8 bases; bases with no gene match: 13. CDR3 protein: CASVRTGEASEQYF. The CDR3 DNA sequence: TGTGCCAGCGTCAGAACAGGGGAAGCTTCCGAGCAGTACTTC.

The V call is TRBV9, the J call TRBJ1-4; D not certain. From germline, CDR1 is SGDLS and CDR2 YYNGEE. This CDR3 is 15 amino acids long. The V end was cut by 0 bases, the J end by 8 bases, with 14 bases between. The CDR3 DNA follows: TGTGCCAGCAGCGTAGGAGGCCCAGCGCAGGAAAAACTGTTTTTT. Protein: CASSVGGPAQEKLFF.

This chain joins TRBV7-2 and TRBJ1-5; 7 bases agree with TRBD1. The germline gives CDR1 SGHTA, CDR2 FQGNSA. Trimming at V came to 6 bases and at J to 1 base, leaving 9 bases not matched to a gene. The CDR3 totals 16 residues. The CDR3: CASSATGTASNQPQHF. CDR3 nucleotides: TGTGCCAGCAGTGCCACCGGGACAGCAAGCAATCAGCCCCAGCATTTT.

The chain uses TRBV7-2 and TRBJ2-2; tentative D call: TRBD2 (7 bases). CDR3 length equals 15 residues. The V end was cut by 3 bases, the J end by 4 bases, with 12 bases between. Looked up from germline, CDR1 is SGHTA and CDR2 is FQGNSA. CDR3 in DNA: TGTGCCAGCAGCTTGGGGGGGCCGGGCACCGGGGAGCTGTTTTTT. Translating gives CASSLGGPGTGELFF. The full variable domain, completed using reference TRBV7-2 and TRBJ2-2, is GAGVSQSPSNKVTEKGKDVELRCDPISGHTALYWYRQSLGQGLEFLIYFQGNSAPDKSGLPSDRFSAERTGGSVSTLTIQRTQQEDSAVYLCASSLGGPGTGELFFGEGSRLTVL.

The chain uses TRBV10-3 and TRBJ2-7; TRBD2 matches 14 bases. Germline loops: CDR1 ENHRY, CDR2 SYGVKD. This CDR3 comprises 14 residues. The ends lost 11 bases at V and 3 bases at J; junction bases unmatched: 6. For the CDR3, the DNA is TGTGCCTCCAAGGGGACTAGCGGGGGCTACGAGCAGTACTTC. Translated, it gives CASKGTSGGYEQYF.

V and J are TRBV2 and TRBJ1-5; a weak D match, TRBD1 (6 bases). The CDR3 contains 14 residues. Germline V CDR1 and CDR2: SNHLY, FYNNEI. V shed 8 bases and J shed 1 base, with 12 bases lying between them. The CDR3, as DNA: TGTGCCAGCTGGATACAGGGAAGCAATCAGCCCCAGCATTTT. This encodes CASWIQGSNQPQHF.